Following are 32 T cell receptor beta chains from one sample sequenced in a study of cytomegalovirus exposure and HLA in healthy donors. PCR involved 60 Vbeta and 13 Jbeta primers. Profiled with immunoSEQ multiplex PCR; TCRdb holds only in-frame clones, not every one. This sample has about 150,000 clones; approximately 81% occur once, and the top ten carry 1%. What was sequenced was PBMCs. The origin of the receptors is a boy younger than 10 in good health and CMV-seronegative.

The V and J genes are TRBV5-4 and TRBJ2-7, with 8 bases fitting TRBD2. The CDR3 extends over 13 amino acids. CDR1 SGHNT and CDR2 YYREEE come from the germline V gene (reference sequence). The V segment lost 4 bases and the J segment 5 bases; nucleotides outside the gene matches: 5. The CDR3: CASSTGTRDEQYF. CDR3 nucleotides: TGTGCCAGCAGCACTGGGACTAGAGACGAGCAGTACTTC.

V usage is TRBV2 and J usage is TRBJ1-2; 7 bases are a match to TRBD1. J lost 6 bases, V lost 10 bases, and 11 bases had no gene match. CDR1 is SNHLY and CDR2 is FYNNEI in the germline V gene. This CDR3 has 13 amino acids. This chain's CDR3 is CATSGGGGDGYTF. In nucleotides, the CDR3 is TGTGCCACCTCCGGTGGAGGGGGCGATGGCTACACCTTC.

The V and J genes are TRBV7-9 and TRBJ2-3; 7 positions agree with TRBD1. This CDR3 contains 15 residues. CDR1 is SEHNR, CDR2 FQNEAQ, per germline (reference sequence). J gave up 6 bases and V 1 base, and 7 bases lay outside the gene matches. The CDR3 sequence: CASSLVQGGRDTQYF. Written as DNA, the CDR3 is TGTGCCAGCAGCTTAGTCCAAGGGGGCAGGGATACGCAGTATTTT.

This chain links TRBV28 with TRBJ1-6, with a possible D match to TRBD1 (6 bases). The CDR3 extends over 13 amino acids. Trimming cost V 5 bases and J 8 bases, with 10 bases left between them. Germline V gene data show CDR1 as MDHEN and CDR2 as SYDVKM. Here the CDR3 DNA reads TGTGCCAGCAGTCCTAGGACAGATTCACCCCTCCACTTT. Its protein is CASSPRTDSPLHF.

V is TRBV30 and J is TRBJ1-4; the match to TRBD1 covers 9 bases. V shed 0 bases and J 6 bases; nucleotides not matched to a gene: 5. Germline lookup yields CDR1 GTSNPN and CDR2 SVGIG (reference sequence). CDR3 length equals 15 residues. CDR3 sequence (DNA): TGTGCCTGGAGTGTAGGAGGGGACAGGGATGAAAAACTGTTTTTT. The encoded protein is CAWSVGGDRDEKLFF. The whole variable domain, filled in from reference TRBV30 and TRBJ1-4, reads SQTIHQWPATLVQPVGSPLSLECTVEGTSNPNLYWYRQAAGRGLQLLFYSVGIGQISSEVPQNLSASRPQDRQFILSSKKLLLSDSGFYLCAWSVGGDRDEKLFFGSGTQLSVL.

V is TRBV4-1 and J is TRBJ1-2; 7 positions agree with TRBD1. This CDR3 comprises 16 residues. V was pared by 5 bases and J by 1 base, with 10 bases of the junction left unmatched. Germline loops: CDR1 MGHRA, CDR2 YSYEKL. The CDR3 loop is CASSTPDRSDNYGYTF. CDR3 coding DNA: TGCGCCAGCAGCACCCCGGACAGGAGCGATAACTATGGCTACACCTTC.

The chain combines TRBV2 with TRBJ2-1; D might be TRBD2 (5 bases). Germline V gives CDR1 SNHLY, CDR2 FYNNEI. This CDR3 is 13 amino acids long. Trimming pared 5 bases from V and 8 bases from J, leaving 13 bases between. The CDR3 here is CASSPRSRDEQFF. CDR3 nucleotides: TGTGCCAGCAGTCCTCGGTCGAGGGATGAGCAGTTCTTC.

The V and J genes are TRBV30 and TRBJ2-3; D is uncertain. The CDR3 contains 13 residues. V lost 0 bases and J 2 bases, leaving 6 bases between the germline ends. Germline V gene data show CDR1 as GTSNPN and CDR2 as SVGIG (reference sequence). CDR3 nucleotide sequence: TGTGCCTGGAGTGTACTCTTCACAGATACGCAGTATTTT. It yields the protein CAWSVLFTDTQYF.

The rearrangement joins TRBV4-2 to TRBJ2-1; 10 nucleotides agree with TRBD2. Germline loops: CDR1 LGHNA, CDR2 YNFKEQ. This CDR3 has 16 amino acids. Trimming cost V 0 bases and J 9 bases; bases outside gene matches: 8. The CDR3 reads CASSQELAGSKGEQFF. The CDR3 region has the DNA TGTGCCAGCAGCCAAGAACTAGCGGGATCAAAGGGTGAGCAGTTCTTC.

CDR3 coding DNA: TGCGCCAGCAGCAAGGAGGGAAGACAGGGACCTAACTATGGCTACACCTTC. Amino acid sequence: CASSKEGRQGPNYGYTF. J is TRBJ1-2 and V is TRBV5-1; 7 bases are shared with TRBD1. The junction had 12 bases not matched to a gene; V was cut back by 4 bases and J by 0 bases. This CDR3 is 17 amino acids long. The germline V gene encodes CDR1 SGHRS and CDR2 YFSETQ.

This clone appeared a single time. CDR3 sequence reads: CASSPYGGLRHYEQYF. CDR3 DNA sequence: TGCGCCAGCAGTCCCTATGGGGGACTTCGACACTACGAGCAGTACTTC. V gene TRBV23-1 combines with J gene TRBJ2-7; maybe TRBD2 (6 bases). TRBV23-1 is annotated as an ORF whose role is uncertain. There are 16 residues in the CDR3. V gave up 4 bases and J gave up 3 bases, with 19 bases separating them.

On this clone: The same CDR3 arises from other DNA sequences in this sample as well. The gene calls are TRBV18 and TRBJ2-5; D gene unclear. Germline V CDR1 and CDR2: KGHSH, LQKENI. The CDR3 length is 14 residues. V lost 2 bases, J lost 9 bases, and 16 bases lay in between. The CDR3 loop is CASSPSHPTGSQYF. In DNA, the CDR3 is TGTGCCAGCTCACCATCCCACCCCACCGGGTCCCAGTACTTC.

This chain joins TRBV5-1 and TRBJ1-4; D possibly corresponds to TRBD1 (5 bases). This CDR3 region has 15 residues. CDR1 and CDR2 (germline): SGHRS, YFSETQ. V was pared by 4 bases and J by 5 bases, with 15 bases between. Written as DNA, the CDR3 is TGCGCCAGCAGCCTTATGACAGCCTCAAATGAAAAACTGTTTTTT. This gives the protein CASSLMTASNEKLFF.

This clone was observed once. V usage is TRBV2 and J usage is TRBJ2-5; TRBD2 matches at 11 bases. V shed 0 bases, J shed 3 bases, and the junction held 3 bases outside the gene matches. The CDR3 runs 16 residues. Germline V gene data show CDR1 as SNHLY and CDR2 as FYNNEI. The DNA for the CDR3 is TGTGCCAGCAGTGAAGCGGTAGCGGGGGGGAAAGAGACCCAGTACTTC. This translates into CASSEAVAGGKETQYF.

The chain is built from TRBV9 and TRBJ2-7, with a possible D match to TRBD2 (5 bases). The CDR3 consists of 14 residues. The ends were cut back, 3 bases at V and 3 bases at J, with 13 bases in the middle. CDR1 and CDR2 (germline): SGDLS, YYNGEE. The CDR3 protein is CASSEDGDDYEQYF. For the CDR3, the DNA is TGTGCCAGCAGCGAGGACGGGGATGACTACGAGCAGTACTTC. Full variable domain (missing parts from reference TRBV9 and TRBJ2-7): DSGVTQTPKHLITATGQRVTLRCSPRSGDLSVYWYQQSLDQGLQFLIQYYNGEERAKGNILERFSAQQFPDLHSELNLSSLELGDSALYFCASSEDGDDYEQYFGPGTRLTVT.

This clone was found once. V and J are TRBV7-9 and TRBJ1-1; TRBD1 might be the D (6 bases). The CDR3 contains 16 residues. Germline V CDR1 and CDR2: SEHNR, FQNEAQ (reference sequence). The V gene lost 4 bases and the J gene lost 13 bases, with 28 bases spanning the gap. In DNA, the CDR3 is TGTGCCAGCAGCTCCTTAAAAACCGACAGGACAGCTCACGGTTTCTTT. Translation gives CASSSLKTDRTAHGFF.

This clone was seen more than once but under ten times. The chain couples TRBV15 to TRBJ2-3, with D uncertain. Trimming took off 2 bases at V and 0 bases at J, with 6 bases between the two ends. Germline CDR1 LNHNV, CDR2 YYDKDF (reference sequence). The CDR3 spans 14 residues. For the CDR3, the DNA is TGTGCCACCAGCAGATGGGCTAGCACAGATACGCAGTATTTT. Protein: CATSRWASTDTQYF.

The genes are TRBV7-2 and TRBJ2-1, with no clear D. The CDR3 has 14 residues. V was pared by 2 bases and J by 9 bases, with 14 bases between. Germline values: CDR1 SGHTA, CDR2 FQGNSA. In DNA, the CDR3 is TGTGCCAGCAGCTTAATCCCCGCGGTGAGTGAGCAGTTCTTC. Protein: CASSLIPAVSEQFF.

V is TRBV4-1 and J is TRBJ1-2; D ambiguous. V lost 1 base to trimming and J lost 2 bases, with 8 bases between them. Germline V CDR1 and CDR2: MGHRA, YSYEKL. The CDR3 covers 14 residues. This CDR3 is CASSQVGQNYGYTF. CDR3 coding DNA: TGCGCCAGCAGCCAAGTGGGCCAGAACTATGGCTACACCTTC.

The chain is built from TRBV4-1 and TRBJ1-1; 9 nucleotides line up with TRBD1. The J segment lost 11 bases and the V segment lost 4 bases, leaving 8 bases of the junction unmatched. CDR3 length equals 13 residues. Germline V CDR1 and CDR2: MGHRA, YSYEKL. CDR3 bases: TGCGCCAGCAGCCGAGGGACAGGGAGGGAGGCTTTCTTT. Its protein is CASSRGTGREAFF.

The genes are TRBV19 and TRBJ1-6; TRBD1 might be the D (5 bases). Trimming shortened V by 5 bases and J by 11 bases, and 19 bases separated the two germline ends. The CDR3 runs to 15 residues. Germline V gives CDR1 LNHDA, CDR2 SQIVND (reference sequence). The CDR3, as DNA: TGTGCCAGTAGTCCCCTCCCCGGGGGGGGGACACCCCTCCACTTT. As protein: CASSPLPGGGTPLHF.

The rearrangement joins TRBV9 to TRBJ2-7; D may be TRBD2 (6 bases). The V gene's germline CDR1 is SGDLS and CDR2 YYNGEE. The V end lost 4 bases, the J end lost 0 bases, and 14 bases lay between the germline ends. The CDR3 runs to 15 residues. The DNA of the CDR3 is TGTGCCAGCAGCCTGACCGGGACTTCCTCCTACGAGCAGTACTTC. The encoded protein is CASSLTGTSSYEQYF.

The chain links TRBV9 to TRBJ2-1; 11 bases line up with TRBD2. The CDR3 covers 15 residues. Losses at the gene ends were 0 bases for V and 6 bases for J; bases not matched to a gene: 2. The germline gives CDR1 SGDLS, CDR2 YYNGEE. The CDR3 reads CASSVATSGSNEQFF. CDR3 in DNA: TGTGCCAGCAGCGTAGCTACTAGCGGGAGCAATGAGCAGTTCTTC.

The chain carries TRBV6-5 and TRBJ1-4, with 9 bases aligning to TRBD1. V gave up 5 bases and J gave up 7 bases; unmatched junction bases: 8. CDR1 and CDR2 (germline): MNHEY, SVGAGI. This CDR3 comprises 15 residues. DNA of the CDR3: TGTGCCAGCAGTGGTGAGACAGGGGGTTTTGAAAAACTGTTTTTT. Translation gives CASSGETGGFEKLFF.

As concerns this clone: Other DNA sequences within the sample encode an identical CDR3. The J gene is TRBJ2-7, the V gene TRBV28, with D unresolved. V lost 6 bases, J lost 7 bases, and 10 bases lay in between. This CDR3 contains 11 residues. Germline values: CDR1 MDHEN, CDR2 SYDVKM. Written as DNA, the CDR3 is TGTGCCAGCAGCTCCCGGCGGGAGCAGTACTTC. It translates to CASSSRREQYF.

This clone has a single count. V usage is TRBV28 and J usage is TRBJ1-5; 9 bases align to TRBD1. Losses at the gene ends were 9 bases for V and 7 bases for J; bases not matched to a gene: 7. The CDR3 extends over 13 amino acids. CDR1 MDHEN and CDR2 SYDVKM come from the germline V gene. CDR3 in amino acids: CASNRGLGQPQHF. CDR3 sequence (DNA): TGTGCCAGTAACAGGGGGCTCGGGCAGCCCCAGCATTTT.

V usage is TRBV5-1 and J usage is TRBJ2-5; D is perhaps TRBD1 (6 bases). The CDR3 is 15 amino acids. The germline V gene has CDR1 SGHRS and CDR2 YFSETQ. Trimming removed 0 bases at V and 4 bases at J, with 13 bases between. Written as DNA, the CDR3 is TGCGCCAGCAGCTTGGGACAGGCTGGGGGAGAGACCCAGTACTTC. It yields the protein CASSLGQAGGETQYF. Complete variable domain (other parts from reference TRBV5-1 and TRBJ2-5): KAGVTQTPRYLIKTRGQQVTLSCSPISGHRSVSWYQQTPGQGLQFLFEYFSETQRNKGNFPGRFSGRQFSNSRSEMNVSTLELGDSALYLCASSLGQAGGETQYFGPGTRLLVL.

This clone was seen once. The chain has TRBV29-1 and TRBJ1-1; the match to TRBD1 covers 7 bases. The CDR3 extends over 14 amino acids. Germline lookup yields CDR1 SQVTM and CDR2 ANQGSEA. Losses at the gene ends were 6 bases for V and 0 bases for J; bases not matched to a gene: 7. The CDR3 DNA follows: TGCAGCGTCCTGACAGGGTCCATGAACACTGAAGCTTTCTTT. Protein product: CSVLTGSMNTEAFF.

This chain joins TRBV19 and TRBJ1-1; TRBD1 might be the D (5 bases). The V and J ends lost 3 bases and 4 bases respectively, with 6 bases between them. CDR1 and CDR2 (germline): LNHDA, SQIVND (reference sequence). The CDR3 consists of 12 residues. CDR3 region: CASSIDSTEAFF. In nucleotides, the CDR3 is TGTGCCAGTAGTATTGACAGCACTGAAGCTTTCTTT.

V usage is TRBV7-2 and J usage is TRBJ2-3; D is ambiguous. Germline CDR1 SGHTA, CDR2 FQGNSA. With 3 bases removed from V and 2 bases from J, the gap between germline ends came to 6 bases. This CDR3 has 13 amino acids. The CDR3 reads CASSLGHTDTQYF. The CDR3 nucleotides read TGTGCCAGCAGCTTGGGCCACACAGATACGCAGTATTTT.

The chain employs TRBV6-1 and TRBJ1-2; a weak D match, TRBD1 (6 bases). This CDR3 spans 16 amino acids. From germline, CDR1 is MNHNS and CDR2 SASEGT. Trimming removed 3 bases from V and 4 bases from J, with 18 bases in between. CDR3: CASSEGGHATSYGYTF. In nucleotides, the CDR3 is TGTGCCAGCAGTGAGGGGGGGCACGCTACGAGCTATGGCTACACCTTC.

This clone has just a few counts. CDR3 in amino acids: CASSLKTGDGANVLTF. CDR3 bases: TGCGCCAGCAGCTTAAAGACAGGGGACGGGGCCAACGTCCTGACTTTC. The J gene is TRBJ2-6, the V gene TRBV5-1; TRBD1 matches at 8 bases. The CDR3 is made up of 16 amino acids. Trimming took 2 bases from V and 4 from J; bases not matched to a gene: 5. Germline loops: CDR1 SGHRS, CDR2 YFSETQ.